This T cell receptor beta chain stems from a study of shared clonotypes between healthy human individuals. Donors were healthy HIV-negative adults without recently reported acute infections or vaccinations. The CDR3 sequence is 13 residues long. V lost 4 bases and J lost 13; bases outside the gene matches: 12. Germline V gene data show CDR1 as SGHNT and CDR2 as YYREEE (reference sequence). Sorted-subset replicate PCRs used 200 ng DNA, about 30,000 T cell genomes. Produced via immunoSEQ multiplex PCR; TCRdb's table is partial and in-frame only. The sample lists fewer than 3 million clones; just under 95% were seen once.

The source of this sequence is a man younger than 30 in good health. Some clones in this sample may be carry-over from other donors' samples. The chain joins TRBV5-4 to TRBJ2-3; 7 bases fit TRBD2. Sequencing used naive CD4+ T cells from PBMCs. Subset given: CD45RA+ positively selected. CDR3 nucleotides: TGTGCCAGCAGCCTCCCGGCGGGGGTTCGGGAGTATTTT. This translates into CASSLPAGVREYF.